The table lists the clone carrying this T cell receptor (beta chain) with many counts. What it recognizes is unknown. This specimen belongs to a study of T cell repertoires in cytomegalovirus infection. Study-level background: Epitope selection comprised recently identified HLA-C-restricted CMV epitopes and well-studied HLA-B-restricted CMV epitopes. General observations from the study: Clonotype analysis showed dominance of the ex vivo response by HLA-C-restricted CMV-specific TCR beta clonotypes.

Germline-derived CDR1 and CDR2 are SGHTA and FQGNSA. The trim removed 3 bases at V and 3 bases at J, leaving 2 bases unmatched. CDR3 length: 14 amino acids. TCRdb re-called the reads through MiXCR, storing one row per CDR3 protein. The sample records hundreds of thousands of distinct CDR3 sequences, approximately 32% being singletons. The chain has TRBV7-2 and TRBJ2-3, with 8 bases aligning to TRBD2. This receptor was identified in a human donor in good health (CMV status not recorded). Some clones in this sample may be carry-over from other donors' samples. Sequencing used cultured CD8+ T cells from PBMCs, obtained from culture after CMV antigen stimulation. CDR3: CASSFSGGTDTQYF. Written as DNA, the CDR3 is TGTGCCAGCAGCTTCAGCGGGGGAACAGATACGCAGTATTTT.